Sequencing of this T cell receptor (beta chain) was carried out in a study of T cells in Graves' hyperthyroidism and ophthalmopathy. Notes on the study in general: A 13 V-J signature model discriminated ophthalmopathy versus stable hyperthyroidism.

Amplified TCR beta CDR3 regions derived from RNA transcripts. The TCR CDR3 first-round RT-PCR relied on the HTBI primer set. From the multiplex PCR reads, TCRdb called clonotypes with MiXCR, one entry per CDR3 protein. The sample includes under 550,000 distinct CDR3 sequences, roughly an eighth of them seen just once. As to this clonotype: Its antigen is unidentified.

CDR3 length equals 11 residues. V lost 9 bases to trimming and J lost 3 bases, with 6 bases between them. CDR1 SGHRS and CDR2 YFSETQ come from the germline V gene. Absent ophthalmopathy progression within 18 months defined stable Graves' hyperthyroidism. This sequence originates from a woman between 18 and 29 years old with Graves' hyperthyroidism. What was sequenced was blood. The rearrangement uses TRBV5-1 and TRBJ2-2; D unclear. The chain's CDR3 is CATADTGELFF. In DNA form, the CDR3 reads TGCGCCACCGCCGACACCGGGGAGCTGTTTTTT.